At least ten counts were recorded for the clone carrying this T cell receptor (beta chain). Its antigen is undetermined. Unique molecular identifiers tagged the TCRbeta library. Via MiXCR, TCRdb re-called the PCR reads, giving one row per CDR3 protein. The sample holds some 200,000 distinct CDR3 sequences; approximately 11% are singletons and the top ten take approximately 28%. The CDR3 covers 13 residues. Germline values: CDR1 SGHVS, CDR2 FNYEAQ. Trimming at V came to 5 bases and at J to 8 bases, leaving 6 bases not matched to a gene. The data were taken from a study of T-cell reconstitution after alpha-beta-depleted transplantation in children. Study results and caveats: Several hundred expanded graft clones reportedly gave rise to the alpha-beta T cells present about two months after transplant.

The sequenced sample was PBMCs, obtained before TCRalphabeta/CD19-depleted stem cell transplant. The TCR sequence derives from a child under two years old with acute myeloid leukemia, due to receive a stem cell transplant. The rearrangement joins TRBV7-6 to TRBJ2-1, with 7 bases aligning to TRBD2. CDR3 sequence reads: CASSRGRVDEQFF. The CDR3 coding sequence is TGTGCCAGCAGCCGGGGGAGGGTGGATGAGCAGTTCTTC.